Listed here are 8 T cell receptor beta chains from one sample, sequenced in a study of cytomegalovirus exposure and HLA in healthy donors. This PCR relied on a set of 60 Vbeta primers and 13 Jbeta primers. Sequencing used immunoSEQ multiplex PCR; TCRdb keeps in-frame clones, though not all of them. The sample shows under 200,000 clones, roughly 80% of them seen only once. Sequencing was performed on PBMCs. The receptors shown here come from a woman in her thirties in good health and CMV-seronegative.

V usage is TRBV28 and J usage is TRBJ1-2; D is undetermined. V lost 3 bases, J lost 4 bases, and 6 bases lay in between. The CDR3 runs to 12 residues. The V gene's germline CDR1 is MDHEN and CDR2 SYDVKM. The DNA of the CDR3 is TGTGCCAGCAGTTTCCCCCGCTATGGCTACACCTTC. Translated, it gives CASSFPRYGYTF.

The chain has TRBV19 and TRBJ1-2; tentatively, D is TRBD1 (5 bases). The CDR3 consists of 15 residues. Germline-derived CDR1 and CDR2 are LNHDA and SQIVND (reference sequence). V shed 10 bases and J shed 5 bases, with 23 bases lying between them. The CDR3 reads CATNRPGGGTYGYTF. For the CDR3, the DNA is TGTGCCACCAACCGCCCTGGGGGGGGGACTTATGGCTACACCTTC.

CDR3 sequence (DNA): TGTGCCAGCAGCTTAACTGCGGATTCACCCCTCCACTTT. Translated: CASSLTADSPLHF. The chain carries TRBV11-3 and TRBJ1-6; the D is unclear. V gave up 2 bases and J gave up 8 bases, with 7 bases separating them. CDR1 and CDR2 (germline): SGHNT, YENEEA. There are 13 residues in the CDR3.

The chain links TRBV5-6 to TRBJ1-2; D may be TRBD1 (6 bases). Germline V gene lookup returns CDR1 SGHDT and CDR2 YYEEEE. The CDR3 has 13 residues. Trimming left V 4 bases short and J 6 bases short, with 13 bases between. CDR3 nucleotides: TGTGCCAGCAGCCTGGACAGTAGCGATGGCTACACCTTC. It yields the protein CASSLDSSDGYTF.

This chain connects TRBV29-1 to TRBJ2-3; D possibly corresponds to TRBD2 (6 bases). The CDR3 spans 13 residues. Trimming took 7 bases from V and 4 from J, leaving 15 bases between them. Germline V gene sequence: CDR1 SQVTM, CDR2 ANQGSEA. The CDR3 DNA follows: TGCAGCGGGAGGGGAAGGTTAGCAGATACGCAGTATTTT. Protein: CSGRGRLADTQYF.

The chain uses TRBV30 and TRBJ2-1; no firm D call. Germline V gene lookup returns CDR1 GTSNPN and CDR2 SVGIG (reference sequence). The CDR3 totals 13 residues. Trimming left V 4 bases short and J 1 base short, with 8 bases between. The CDR3 protein is CAWIEKSYNEQFF. The CDR3 DNA reads TGTGCCTGGATCGAGAAATCCTACAATGAGCAGTTCTTC. Full variable domain (rest looked up from reference TRBV30 and TRBJ2-1): SQTIHQWPATLVQPVGSPLSLECTVEGTSNPNLYWYRQAAGRGLQLLFYSVGIGQISSEVPQNLSASRPQDRQFILSSKKLLLSDSGFYLCAWIEKSYNEQFFGPGTRLTVL.

The chain is built from TRBV23-1 and TRBJ1-1; possible D gene TRBD1, 6 bases. TRBV23-1 is marked as an open reading frame, function uncertain. Trimming removed 0 bases at V and 4 bases at J, with 24 bases between. The CDR3 totals 19 residues. CDR3: CASSQSIMRAYREGTEAFF. The CDR3 bases are TGCGCCAGCAGTCAATCTATCATGCGGGCATACAGGGAGGGCACTGAAGCTTTCTTT.

The rearrangement uses TRBV5-4 and TRBJ2-3, with a possible D match to TRBD2 (5 bases). The CDR3 has 15 residues. CDR1 and CDR2 (germline): SGHNT, YYREEE (reference sequence). V lost 5 bases and J 0 bases, leaving 13 bases between the germline ends. This CDR3 is CASSSGGESTDTQYF. The CDR3 DNA reads TGTGCCAGCAGTTCCGGAGGAGAGAGCACAGATACGCAGTATTTT. The entire variable domain, with the rest obtained from reference TRBV5-4 and TRBJ2-3, is as follows: ETGVTQSPTHLIKTRGQQVTLRCSSQSGHNTVSWYQQALGQGPQFIFQYYREEENGRGNFPPRFSGLQFPNYSSELNVNALELDDSALYLCASSSGGESTDTQYFGPGTRLTVL.